Detailed here is one TCR beta chain. CDR1 MNHEY and CDR2 SVGAGI come from the germline V gene. The CDR3 length is 14 residues. V shed 4 bases and J 6 bases; nucleotides not matched to a gene: 5. The source of the sample is a study of blood T cell repertoires in COVID-19. Sequencing was performed with immunoSEQ multiplex PCR; in TCRdb, only in-frame clones are kept and a portion is missing. The table has roughly 200,000 clones, about 85% seen once; the top ten hold less than 20%. The V gene is TRBV6-5, the J gene TRBJ1-5, with 8 bases matching TRBD1. The sequence was obtained from a human donor in a cohort sampled during active COVID-19. Material for sequencing was peripheral blood. The CDR3 protein is CASSSTGESQPQHF. CDR3 nucleotides: TGTGCCAGCAGTTCGACAGGGGAGAGTCAGCCCCAGCATTTT.